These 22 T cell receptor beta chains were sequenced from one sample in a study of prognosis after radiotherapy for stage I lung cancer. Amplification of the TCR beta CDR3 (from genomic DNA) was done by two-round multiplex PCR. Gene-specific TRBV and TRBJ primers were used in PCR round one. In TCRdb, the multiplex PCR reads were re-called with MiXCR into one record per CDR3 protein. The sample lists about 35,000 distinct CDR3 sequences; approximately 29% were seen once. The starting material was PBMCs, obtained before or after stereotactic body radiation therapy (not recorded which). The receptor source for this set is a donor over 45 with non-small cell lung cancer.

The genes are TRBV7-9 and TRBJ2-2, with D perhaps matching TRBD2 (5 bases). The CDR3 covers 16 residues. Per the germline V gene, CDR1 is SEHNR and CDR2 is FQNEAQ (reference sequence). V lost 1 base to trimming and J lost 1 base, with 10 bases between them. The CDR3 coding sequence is TGTGCCAGCAGCTTAGTCGTAGGACTGAACACCGGGGAGCTGTTTTTT. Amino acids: CASSLVVGLNTGELFF.

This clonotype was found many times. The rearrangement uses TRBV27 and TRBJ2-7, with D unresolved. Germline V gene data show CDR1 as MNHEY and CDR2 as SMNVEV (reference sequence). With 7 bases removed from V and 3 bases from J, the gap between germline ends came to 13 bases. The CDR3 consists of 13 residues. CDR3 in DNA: TGTGCCAGCATGTCGACTCCAAACTACGAGCAGTACTTC. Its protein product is CASMSTPNYEQYF.

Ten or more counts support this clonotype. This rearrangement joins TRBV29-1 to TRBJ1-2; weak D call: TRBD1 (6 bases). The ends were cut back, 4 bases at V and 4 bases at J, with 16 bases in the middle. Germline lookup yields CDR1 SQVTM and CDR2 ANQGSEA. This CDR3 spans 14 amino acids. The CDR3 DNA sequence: TGCAGCGTTGCCCCACAGGGTTCGGGCTATGGCTACACCTTC. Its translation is CSVAPQGSGYGYTF.

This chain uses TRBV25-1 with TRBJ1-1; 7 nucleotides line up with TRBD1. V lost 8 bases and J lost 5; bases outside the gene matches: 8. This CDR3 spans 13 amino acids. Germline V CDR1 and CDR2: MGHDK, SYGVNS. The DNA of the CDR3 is TGTGCCAGCGTGGAGGGGGCGAGGACTGAAGCTTTCTTT. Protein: CASVEGARTEAFF.

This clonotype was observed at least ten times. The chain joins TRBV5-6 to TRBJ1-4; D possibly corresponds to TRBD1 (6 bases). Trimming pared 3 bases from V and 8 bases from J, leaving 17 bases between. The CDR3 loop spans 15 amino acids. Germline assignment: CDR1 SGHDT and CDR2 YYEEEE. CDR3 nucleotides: TGTGCCAGCAGCTGGGGGGCCCAAATAGGGGAAAAACTGTTTTTT. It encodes CASSWGAQIGEKLFF.

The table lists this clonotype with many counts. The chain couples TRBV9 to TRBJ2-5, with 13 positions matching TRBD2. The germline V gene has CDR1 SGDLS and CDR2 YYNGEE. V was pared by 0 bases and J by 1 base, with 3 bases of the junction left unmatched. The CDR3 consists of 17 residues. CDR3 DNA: TGTGCCAGCAGCGTAGGGACTAGCGGGGGCGTCCAAGAGACCCAGTACTTC. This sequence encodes CASSVGTSGGVQETQYF.

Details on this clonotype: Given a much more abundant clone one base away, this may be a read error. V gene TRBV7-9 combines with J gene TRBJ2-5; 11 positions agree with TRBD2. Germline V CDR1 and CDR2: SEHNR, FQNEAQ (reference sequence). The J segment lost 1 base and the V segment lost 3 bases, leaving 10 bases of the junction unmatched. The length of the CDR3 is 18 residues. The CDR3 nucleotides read TGTGCCAGCAGCTTCATTAGCGGGGGGGGGGTATCCCAAGAGACCCAGTACTTC. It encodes CASSFISGGGVSQETQYF.

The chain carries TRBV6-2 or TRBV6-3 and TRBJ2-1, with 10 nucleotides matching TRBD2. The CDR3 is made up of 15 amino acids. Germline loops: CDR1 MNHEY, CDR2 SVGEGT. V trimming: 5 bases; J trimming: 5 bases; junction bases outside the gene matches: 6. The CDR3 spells CASSENLAGDNEQFF. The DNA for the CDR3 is TGTGCCAGCAGTGAGAACCTAGCGGGAGACAATGAGCAGTTCTTC.

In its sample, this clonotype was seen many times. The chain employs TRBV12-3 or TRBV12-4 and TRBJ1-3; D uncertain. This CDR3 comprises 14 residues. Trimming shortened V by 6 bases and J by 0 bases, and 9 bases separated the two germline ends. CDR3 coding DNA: TGTGCCAGCAGCGGCAGGCTCTCTGGAAACACCATATATTTT. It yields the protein CASSGRLSGNTIYF.

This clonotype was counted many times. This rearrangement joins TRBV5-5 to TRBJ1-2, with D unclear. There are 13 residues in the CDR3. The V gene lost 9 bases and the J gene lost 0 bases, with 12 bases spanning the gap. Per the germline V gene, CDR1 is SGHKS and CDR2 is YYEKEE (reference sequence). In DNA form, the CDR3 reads TGTGCCACCCATCAAGACACTAACTATGGCTACACCTTC. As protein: CATHQDTNYGYTF.

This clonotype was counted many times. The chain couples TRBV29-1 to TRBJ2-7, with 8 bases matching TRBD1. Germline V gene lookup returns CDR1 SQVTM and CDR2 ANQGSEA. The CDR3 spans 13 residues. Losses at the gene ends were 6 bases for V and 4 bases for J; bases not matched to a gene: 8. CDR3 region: CSVGQGGQYEQYF. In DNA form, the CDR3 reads TGCAGCGTCGGACAGGGTGGTCAGTACGAGCAGTACTTC.

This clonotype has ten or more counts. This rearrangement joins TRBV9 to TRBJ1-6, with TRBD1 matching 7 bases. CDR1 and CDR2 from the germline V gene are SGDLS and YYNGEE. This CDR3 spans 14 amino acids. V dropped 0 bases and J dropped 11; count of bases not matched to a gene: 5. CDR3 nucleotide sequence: TGTGCCAGCAGCGTAGCTACGACAGGGACACCCCTCCACTTT. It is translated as CASSVATTGTPLHF. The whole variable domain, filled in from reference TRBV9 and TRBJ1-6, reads DSGVTQTPKHLITATGQRVTLRCSPRSGDLSVYWYQQSLDQGLQFLIQYYNGEERAKGNILERFSAQQFPDLHSELNLSSLELGDSALYFCASSVATTGTPLHFGNGTRLTVT.

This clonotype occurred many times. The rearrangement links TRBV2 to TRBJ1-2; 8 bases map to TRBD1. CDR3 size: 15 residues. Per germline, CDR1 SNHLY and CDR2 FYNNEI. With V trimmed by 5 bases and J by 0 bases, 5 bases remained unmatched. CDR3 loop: CASSYRGSSNYGYTF. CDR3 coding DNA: TGTGCCAGCAGTTACAGGGGGTCCTCTAACTATGGCTACACCTTC.

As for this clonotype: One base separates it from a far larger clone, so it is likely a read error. The CDR3 sequence: CASSELGGYLGTGASVLTF. The CDR3, as DNA: TGTGCCAGCAGTGAACTAGGTGGCTACCTCGGAACTGGGGCCAGCGTCCTGACTTTC. The gene calls are TRBV6-9 and TRBJ2-6, with D perhaps given as TRBD1 or TRBD2 (5 bases each). Looked up from germline, CDR1 is MNHGY and CDR2 is SVAAGI. CDR3 length equals 19 residues.

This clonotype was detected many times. The CDR3 nucleotides read TGTGCCGGCGGTTCACAGGGGCACGGAAACACCATATATTTT. It specifies CAGGSQGHGNTIYF. The chain links TRBV10-3 to TRBJ1-3; TRBD1 matches at 7 bases. V lost 11 bases and J lost 4; bases outside the gene matches: 11. The CDR3 is 14 amino acids. From germline, CDR1 is ENHRY and CDR2 SYGVKD.

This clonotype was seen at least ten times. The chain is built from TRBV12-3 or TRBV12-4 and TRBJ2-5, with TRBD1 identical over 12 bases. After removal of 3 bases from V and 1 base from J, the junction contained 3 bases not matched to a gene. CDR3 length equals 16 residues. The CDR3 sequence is CASSLGQGAIQETQYF. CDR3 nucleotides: TGTGCCAGCAGTTTGGGACAGGGGGCAATCCAAGAGACCCAGTACTTC.

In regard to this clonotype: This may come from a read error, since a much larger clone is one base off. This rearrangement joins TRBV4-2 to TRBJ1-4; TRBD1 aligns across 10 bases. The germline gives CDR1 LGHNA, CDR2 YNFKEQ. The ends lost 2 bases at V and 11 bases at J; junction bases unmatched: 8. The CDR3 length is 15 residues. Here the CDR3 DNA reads TGTGCCAGCAGCCAATCGACAGGGGGCTTGCTGAAACTGTTTTTT. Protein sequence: CASSQSTGGLLKLFF.

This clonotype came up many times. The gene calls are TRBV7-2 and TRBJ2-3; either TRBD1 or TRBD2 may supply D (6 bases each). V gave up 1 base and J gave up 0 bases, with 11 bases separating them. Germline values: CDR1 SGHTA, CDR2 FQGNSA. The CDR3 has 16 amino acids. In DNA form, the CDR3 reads TGTGCCAGCAGCTTAGTAGGGGGGAGAAGCACAGATACGCAGTATTTT. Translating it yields CASSLVGGRSTDTQYF.

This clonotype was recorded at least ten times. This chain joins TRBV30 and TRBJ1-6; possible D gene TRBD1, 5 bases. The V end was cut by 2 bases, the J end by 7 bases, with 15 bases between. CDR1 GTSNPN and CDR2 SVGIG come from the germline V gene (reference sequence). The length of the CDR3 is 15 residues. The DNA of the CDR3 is TGTGCCTGGAGTTCGGTGCAGGGTCAAAATTCACCCCTCCACTTT. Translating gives CAWSSVQGQNSPLHF.

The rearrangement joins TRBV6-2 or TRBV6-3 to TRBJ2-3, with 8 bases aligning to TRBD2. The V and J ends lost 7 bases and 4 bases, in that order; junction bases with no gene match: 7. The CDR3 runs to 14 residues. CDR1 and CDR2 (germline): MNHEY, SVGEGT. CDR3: CASILGREADTQYF. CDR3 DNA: TGTGCCAGCATCCTCGGGAGGGAGGCAGATACGCAGTATTTT.

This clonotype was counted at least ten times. This CDR3 reads CASSQRTVNTEAFF. CDR3 sequence (DNA): TGCGCCAGCAGCCAGCGGACGGTCAACACTGAAGCTTTCTTT. The chain recombines TRBV4-1 with TRBJ1-1; D is ambiguous. Germline V gene sequence: CDR1 MGHRA, CDR2 YSYEKL. The CDR3 has 14 amino acids. V shed 3 bases and J shed 2 bases, with 10 bases lying between them.

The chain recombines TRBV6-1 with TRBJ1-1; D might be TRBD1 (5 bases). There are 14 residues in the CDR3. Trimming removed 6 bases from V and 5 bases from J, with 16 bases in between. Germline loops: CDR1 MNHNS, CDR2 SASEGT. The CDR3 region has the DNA TGTGCCAGCAGAGAGGCGGGGGACGCGACTGAAGCTTTCTTT. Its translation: CASREAGDATEAFF.